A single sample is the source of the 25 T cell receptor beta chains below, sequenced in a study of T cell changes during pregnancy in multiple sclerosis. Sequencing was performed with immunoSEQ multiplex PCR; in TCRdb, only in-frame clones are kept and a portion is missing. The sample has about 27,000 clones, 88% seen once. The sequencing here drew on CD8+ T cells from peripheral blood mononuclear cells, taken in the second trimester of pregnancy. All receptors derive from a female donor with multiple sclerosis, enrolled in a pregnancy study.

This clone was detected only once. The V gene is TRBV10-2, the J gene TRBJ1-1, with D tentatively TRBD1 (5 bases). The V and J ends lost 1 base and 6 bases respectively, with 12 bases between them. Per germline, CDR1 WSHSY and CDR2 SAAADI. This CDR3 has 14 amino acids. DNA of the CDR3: TGCGCCAGCAGTGAGTATGGGGGGAGCCCTGAAGCTTTCTTT. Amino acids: CASSEYGGSPEAFF.

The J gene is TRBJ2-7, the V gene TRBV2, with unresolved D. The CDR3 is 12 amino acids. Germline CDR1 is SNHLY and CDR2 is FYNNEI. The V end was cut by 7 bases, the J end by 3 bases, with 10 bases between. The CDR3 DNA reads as TGTGCCAGCACTCCTGATAGCTACGAGCAGTACTTC. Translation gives CASTPDSYEQYF. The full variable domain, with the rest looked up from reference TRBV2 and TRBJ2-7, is EPEVTQTPSHQVTQMGQEVILRCVPISNHLYFYWYRQILGQKVEFLVSFYNNEISEKSEIFDDQFSVERPDGSNFTLKIRSTKLEDSAMYFCASTPDSYEQYFGPGTRLTVT.

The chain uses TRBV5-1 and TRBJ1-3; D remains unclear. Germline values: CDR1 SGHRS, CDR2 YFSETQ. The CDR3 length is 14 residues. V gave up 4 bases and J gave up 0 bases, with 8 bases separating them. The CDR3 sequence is CASSPGVSGNTIYF. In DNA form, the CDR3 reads TGCGCCAGCAGCCCGGGAGTCTCTGGAAACACCATATATTTT.

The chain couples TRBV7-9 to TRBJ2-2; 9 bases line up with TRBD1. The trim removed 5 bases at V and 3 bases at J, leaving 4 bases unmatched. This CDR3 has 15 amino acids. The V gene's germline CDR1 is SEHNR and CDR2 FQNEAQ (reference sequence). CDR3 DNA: TGTGCCAGCAGCCCGGGACAGGGAGACACCGGGGAGCTGTTTTTT. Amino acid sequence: CASSPGQGDTGELFF.

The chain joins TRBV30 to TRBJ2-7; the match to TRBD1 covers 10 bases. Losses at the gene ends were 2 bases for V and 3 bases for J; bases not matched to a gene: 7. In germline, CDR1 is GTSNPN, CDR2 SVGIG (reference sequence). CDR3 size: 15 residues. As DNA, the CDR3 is TGTGCCTGGAGTCCAGGGACAGGGGCCTACTACGAGCAGTACTTC. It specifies CAWSPGTGAYYEQYF.

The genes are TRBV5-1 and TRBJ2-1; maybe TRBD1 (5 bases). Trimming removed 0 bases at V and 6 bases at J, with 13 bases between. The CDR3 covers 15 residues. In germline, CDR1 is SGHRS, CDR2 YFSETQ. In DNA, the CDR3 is TGCGCCAGCAGCTTGGTGTTGGGGCCGGTCAATGAGCAGTTCTTC. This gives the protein CASSLVLGPVNEQFF.

This CDR3 reads CASSLRQNYEQYF. As DNA, the CDR3 is TGCGCCAGCAGCCTTAGACAGAACTACGAGCAGTACTTC. The chain joins TRBV5-1 to TRBJ2-7, with D possibly TRBD1 on 5 matching bases. The V end lost 4 bases, the J end lost 3 bases, and 11 bases lay between the germline ends. This CDR3 has 13 residues. Germline-derived CDR1 and CDR2 are SGHRS and YFSETQ.

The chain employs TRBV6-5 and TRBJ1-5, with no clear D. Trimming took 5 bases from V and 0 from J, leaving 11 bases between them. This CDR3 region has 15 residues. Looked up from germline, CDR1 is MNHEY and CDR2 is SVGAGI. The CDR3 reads CASSVVQNSNQPQHF. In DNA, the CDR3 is TGTGCCAGCAGTGTGGTCCAGAATAGCAATCAGCCCCAGCATTTT.

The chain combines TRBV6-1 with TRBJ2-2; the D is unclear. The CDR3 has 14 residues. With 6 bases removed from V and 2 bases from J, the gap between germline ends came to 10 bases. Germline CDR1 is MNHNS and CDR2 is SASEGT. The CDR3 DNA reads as TGTGCCAGCAGAGTAACAGAAAACACCGGGGAGCTGTTTTTT. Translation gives CASRVTENTGELFF.

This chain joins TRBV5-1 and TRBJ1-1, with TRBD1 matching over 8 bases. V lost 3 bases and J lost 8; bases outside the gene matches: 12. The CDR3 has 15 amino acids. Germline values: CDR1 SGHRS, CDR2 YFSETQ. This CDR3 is CASSWVSTGGAEAFF. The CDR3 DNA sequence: TGCGCCAGCAGCTGGGTTTCAACAGGGGGGGCCGAAGCTTTCTTT.

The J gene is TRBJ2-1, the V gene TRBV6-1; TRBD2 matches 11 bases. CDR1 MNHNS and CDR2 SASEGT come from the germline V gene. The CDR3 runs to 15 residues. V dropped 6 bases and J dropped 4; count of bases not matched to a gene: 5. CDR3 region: CASSKTSGDYNEQFF. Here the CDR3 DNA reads TGTGCCAGCAGCAAGACTAGCGGGGATTACAATGAGCAGTTCTTC.

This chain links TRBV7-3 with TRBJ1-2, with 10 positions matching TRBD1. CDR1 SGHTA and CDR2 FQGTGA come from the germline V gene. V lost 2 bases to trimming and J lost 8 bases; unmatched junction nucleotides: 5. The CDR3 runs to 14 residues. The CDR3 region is CASSLYGTGEGYTF. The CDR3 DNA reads TGTGCCAGCAGCTTATACGGGACAGGGGAGGGCTACACCTTC.

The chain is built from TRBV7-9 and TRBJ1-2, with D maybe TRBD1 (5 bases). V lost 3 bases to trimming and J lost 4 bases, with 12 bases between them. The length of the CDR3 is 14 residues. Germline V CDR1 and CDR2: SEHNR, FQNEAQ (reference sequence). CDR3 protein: CASSLGGSRYGYTF. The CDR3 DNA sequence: TGTGCCAGCAGCTTGGGGGGAAGTCGCTATGGCTACACCTTC.

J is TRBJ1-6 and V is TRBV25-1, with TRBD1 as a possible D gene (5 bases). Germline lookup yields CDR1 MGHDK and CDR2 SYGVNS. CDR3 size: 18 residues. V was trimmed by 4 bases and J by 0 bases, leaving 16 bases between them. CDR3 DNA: TGTGCCAGCAGTGGGAACAGGACGGCCAGCTCCTATAATTCACCCCTCCACTTT. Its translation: CASSGNRTASSYNSPLHF.

The CDR3 sequence: CASSLGGGHNQPQHF. CDR3 in DNA: TGTGCCAGCAGCTTAGGAGGGGGTCACAATCAGCCCCAGCATTTT. The rearrangement uses TRBV7-2 and TRBJ1-5; perhaps TRBD1 as D (6 bases). Trimming cost V 1 base and J 3 bases, with 10 bases left between them. CDR3 length equals 15 residues. Germline CDR1 is SGHTA and CDR2 is FQGNSA.

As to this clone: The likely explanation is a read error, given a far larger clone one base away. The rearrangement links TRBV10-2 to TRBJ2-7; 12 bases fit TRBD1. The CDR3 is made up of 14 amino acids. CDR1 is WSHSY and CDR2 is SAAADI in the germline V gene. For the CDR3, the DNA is TGTGCCAGCAGTGAGGGACAGGGGGCGTACGAGCAGTACTTC. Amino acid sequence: CASSEGQGAYEQYF.

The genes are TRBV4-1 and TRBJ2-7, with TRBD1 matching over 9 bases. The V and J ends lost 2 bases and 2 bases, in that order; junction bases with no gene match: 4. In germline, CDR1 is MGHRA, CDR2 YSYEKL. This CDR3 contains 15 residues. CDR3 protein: CASSQRQGGAYEQYF. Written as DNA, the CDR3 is TGCGCCAGCAGCCAAAGACAGGGGGGGGCCTACGAGCAGTACTTC.

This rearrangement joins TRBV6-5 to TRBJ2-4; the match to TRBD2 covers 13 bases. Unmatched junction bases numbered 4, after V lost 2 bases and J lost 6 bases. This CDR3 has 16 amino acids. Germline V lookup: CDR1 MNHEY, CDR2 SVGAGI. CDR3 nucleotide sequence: TGTGCCAGCAGTTACCGACTAGCGGGGGGCCGAAACATTCAGTACTTC. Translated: CASSYRLAGGRNIQYF.

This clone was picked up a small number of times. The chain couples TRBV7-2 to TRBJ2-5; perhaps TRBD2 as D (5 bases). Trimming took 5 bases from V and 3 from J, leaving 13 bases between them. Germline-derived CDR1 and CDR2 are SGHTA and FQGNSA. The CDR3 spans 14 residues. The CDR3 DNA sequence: TGTGCCAGCAGCCCCCTGGCCGGGGAAGAGACCCAGTACTTC. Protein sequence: CASSPLAGEETQYF.

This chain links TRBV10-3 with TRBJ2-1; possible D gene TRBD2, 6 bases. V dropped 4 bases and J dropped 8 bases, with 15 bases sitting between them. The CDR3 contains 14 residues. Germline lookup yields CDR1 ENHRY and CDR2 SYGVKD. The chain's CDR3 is CAISGGVFWYEQFF. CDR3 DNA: TGTGCCATCAGTGGGGGGGTTTTTTGGTATGAGCAGTTCTTC.

The CDR3 region is CASSLVPGLMETQYF. CDR3 bases: TGTGCCAGCAGCTTAGTTCCAGGGTTGATGGAGACCCAGTACTTC. The chain uses TRBV7-2 and TRBJ2-5; D is perhaps TRBD1 (5 bases). V lost 1 base and J 5 bases, leaving 14 bases between the germline ends. Germline V gene data show CDR1 as SGHTA and CDR2 as FQGNSA. The CDR3 loop spans 15 amino acids.

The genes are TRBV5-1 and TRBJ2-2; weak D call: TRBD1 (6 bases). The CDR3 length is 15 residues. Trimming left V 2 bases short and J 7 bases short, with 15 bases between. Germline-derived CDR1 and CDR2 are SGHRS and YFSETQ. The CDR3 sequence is CASSFLGAKGGELFF. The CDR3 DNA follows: TGCGCCAGCAGCTTTCTGGGGGCCAAAGGCGGGGAGCTGTTTTTT.

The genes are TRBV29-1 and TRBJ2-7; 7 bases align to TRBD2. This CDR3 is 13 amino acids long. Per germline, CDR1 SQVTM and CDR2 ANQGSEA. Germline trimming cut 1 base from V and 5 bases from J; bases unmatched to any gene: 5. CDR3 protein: CSVEGSAGDEQYF. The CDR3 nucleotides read TGCAGCGTTGAAGGTTCCGCGGGGGACGAGCAGTACTTC.

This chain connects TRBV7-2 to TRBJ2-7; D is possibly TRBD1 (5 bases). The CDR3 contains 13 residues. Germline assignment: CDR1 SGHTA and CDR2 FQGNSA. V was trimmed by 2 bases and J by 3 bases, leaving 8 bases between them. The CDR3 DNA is TGTGCCAGCAGCTTATTCCAGGGCTACGAGCAGTACTTC. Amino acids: CASSLFQGYEQYF.

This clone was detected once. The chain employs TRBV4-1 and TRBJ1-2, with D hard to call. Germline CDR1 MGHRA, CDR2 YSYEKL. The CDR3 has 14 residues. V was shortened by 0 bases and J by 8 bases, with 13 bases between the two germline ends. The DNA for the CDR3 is TGCGCCAGCAGCCAAGATCCTCCGGTGTGGGGCTACACCTTC. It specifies CASSQDPPVWGYTF.